This TCR beta chain is drawn from a study of blood T cell repertoires in COVID-19. The germline V and J ends were trimmed by 1 base and 9 bases, with 8 bases remaining between them. The CDR3 is made up of 12 amino acids. CDR1 is SGHRS and CDR2 is YFSETQ in the germline V gene. Generated by immunoSEQ multiplex PCR, the TCRdb table keeps only in-frame clones and is missing some. The table lists roughly 100,000 clones, 84% of them singletons. The count of this clone is one. The receptor was derived from a human donor in a cohort sampled during active or convalescent COVID-19. V usage is TRBV5-1 and J usage is TRBJ2-1; D gene unclear. Sample: peripheral blood. Here the CDR3 reads CASSLRVTEQFF. The CDR3 DNA sequence: TGCGCCAGCAGCTTGCGGGTTACTGAGCAGTTCTTC.